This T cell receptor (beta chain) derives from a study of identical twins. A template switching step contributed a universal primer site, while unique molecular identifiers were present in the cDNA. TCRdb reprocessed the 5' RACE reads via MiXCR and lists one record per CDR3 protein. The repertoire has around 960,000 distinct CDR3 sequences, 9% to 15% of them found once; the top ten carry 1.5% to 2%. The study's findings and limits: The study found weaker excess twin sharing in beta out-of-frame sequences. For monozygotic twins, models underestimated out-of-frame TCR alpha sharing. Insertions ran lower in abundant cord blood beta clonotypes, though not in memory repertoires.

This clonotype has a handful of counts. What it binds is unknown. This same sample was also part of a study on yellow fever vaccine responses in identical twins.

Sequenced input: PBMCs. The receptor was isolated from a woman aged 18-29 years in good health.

CDR3 DNA: TGTGCCAGCAGTTACGGGAGTCTCCATAATGAAAAACTGTTTTTT. Translation: CASSYGSLHNEKLFF. The chain has TRBV6-5 and TRBJ1-4; D not resolved. CDR3 size: 15 residues. Germline V gene sequence: CDR1 MNHEY, CDR2 SVGAGI. V lost 2 bases and J lost 4, with 11 bases in between.